A selection of T cell receptor beta chains follows, all from one sample in a study of shared clonotypes between healthy human individuals. Libraries were prepared by immunoSEQ multiplex PCR; TCRdb keeps only in-frame clonotypes and omits some of them. The sample has under 1 million clones; 80% to 95% are singletons. Sequencing was carried out using naive CD8+ T cells sorted from blood. The receptors come from a man aged 30 to 39 in good health. Both conserved end residues are part of each CDR3. A D gene is named only where the DNA matches it firmly.

cdr3_aa | cdr3_nt | d_call | j_call | v_call
CASTPAGGPNEQFF | TGTGCCAGCACGCCCGCGGGAGGGCCCAATGAGCAGTTCTTC | TRBD2 | TRBJ2-1 | TRBV19
CASSLAGTSVRRETQYF | TGTGCCAGCAGCTTAGCGGGGACTAGCGTTCGGCGGGAGACCCAGTACTTC | TRBD2 | TRBJ2-5 | TRBV11-2
CASSLAGGPYEQYF | TGTGCCAGCAGCTTAGCGGGAGGGCCCTACGAGCAGTACTTC | TRBD2 | TRBJ2-7 | TRBV7-9
CASTRTNTGELFF | TGTGCCAGCACCCGAACCAACACCGGGGAGCTGTTTTTT | NA | TRBJ2-2 | TRBV6-5
CASSLSTPGSNEQYF | TGTGCCAGCAGCTTATCAACTCCAGGGAGTAACGAGCAGTACTTC | NA | TRBJ2-7 | TRBV7-9
CSVEGEEPYEQYF | TGCAGCGTTGAGGGTGAGGAGCCGTACGAGCAGTACTTC | NA | TRBJ2-7 | TRBV29-1
CASSPLAGPYEQYF | TGCGCCAGCAGCCCCCTAGCGGGTCCCTACGAGCAGTACTTC | TRBD2 | TRBJ2-7 | TRBV4-1
CASSSGLKETQYF | TGTGCCAGCAGCTCGGGACTTAAAGAGACCCAGTACTTC | NA | TRBJ2-5 | TRBV9
CASSLGQGKSMRF | TGTGCCAGCAGCTTAGGACAGGGCAAGTCAATGAGATTC | TRBD1 | TRBJ2-7 | TRBV7-9
CASSKDVTDTQYF | TGTGCCAGCAGCAAAGACGTCACAGATACGCAGTATTTT | NA | TRBJ2-3 | TRBV7-3
CASSLPPGQEKYF | TGTGCCAGCAGCTTACCTCCGGGACAGGAAAAGTATTTT | TRBD1 | TRBJ2-3 | TRBV7-9
CASQGSNQPQHF | TGTGCCAGCCAAGGGAGCAATCAGCCCCAGCATTTT | NA | TRBJ1-5 | TRBV7-9
CASSPGQDTYEQYF | TGCGCCAGCAGCCCTGGACAGGACACCTACGAGCAGTACTTC | TRBD1 | TRBJ2-7 | TRBV4-3
CASSSRAGASGSYEQFF | TGCGCCAGCAGCTCGCGGGCGGGTGCTAGCGGGAGCTATGAGCAGTTCTTC | TRBD2 | TRBJ2-1 | TRBV4-3
CARTPSESSYEQYF | TGTGCCAGAACCCCTAGCGAAAGCTCCTACGAGCAGTACTTC | NA | TRBJ2-7 | TRBV2
CASSPVPGQGGSGANVLTF | TGTGCCAGCAGCCCCGTACCGGGACAGGGGGGTTCTGGGGCCAACGTCCTGACTTTC | TRBD1 | TRBJ2-6 | TRBV7-9
CASSPLESGSEQFF | TGTGCCAGCAGCCCACTTGAAAGCGGGAGCGAGCAGTTCTTC | TRBD2 | TRBJ2-1 | TRBV11-2
CASSYGVNEQFF | TGTGCCAGCAGTTACGGCGTCAATGAGCAGTTCTTC | NA | TRBJ2-1 | TRBV27